This note documents a single TCR beta chain sequence. The antigen remains undetermined. The sample comes from a study of beta chain features in type 1 diabetes. Looking at the study overall: Patient and healthy donor groups were alike in age, gender and cell yields.

Every bit of the isolated RNA underwent reverse transcription, so sequencing read expressed TCRB transcripts. This table comes from immunoSEQ multiplex PCR, and its TCRdb copy is limited to in-frame clones, with some not included. Altogether 400,000 to 550,000 clones are present, around 10% being singletons, with the ten largest covering 0.035% to 0.05%. Study outcomes and limitations: The naive, central memory and Treg TCRB repertoires showed an apparent similarity that was greater among patients than among healthy donors.

Per donor, one heparinised blood draw averaged around 0.12 L. The sequenced sample was naive CD4+ T cells from blood. This TCR came from a woman under 30 in good health.

The CDR3 protein is CASSVVGTSYNEQFF. The CDR3 DNA is TGTGCCAGCAGCGTAGTCGGGACTTCTTACAATGAGCAGTTCTTC. The chain has TRBV9 and TRBJ2-1; a possible D gene is TRBD2 (6 bases). The CDR3 is 15 residues long. Germline CDR1 is SGDLS and CDR2 is YYNGEE. The V end was cut by 0 bases, the J end by 4 bases, with 11 bases between. Complete variable domain (other parts from reference TRBV9 and TRBJ2-1): DSGVTQTPKHLITATGQRVTLRCSPRSGDLSVYWYQQSLDQGLQFLIQYYNGEERAKGNILERFSAQQFPDLHSELNLSSLELGDSALYFCASSVVGTSYNEQFFGPGTRLTVL.